The 10 T cell receptor beta chains below all came from one sample that was sequenced in a study of shared clonotypes between healthy human individuals. The method was immunoSEQ multiplex PCR; TCRdb's version includes in-frame clones alone and lacks a portion of them. The table shows approximately 2.1 million clones, with just over 90% occurring only once. Sequencing was carried out using naive CD4+ T cells from PBMCs. Subset specified: CD45RA+ positively selected. The receptors shown here come from a man aged 18 to 29 in good health. Some clones in this sample may be carry-over from other donors' samples.

The chain is built from TRBV5-4 and TRBJ2-2; TRBD1 aligns across 9 bases. Germline-derived CDR1 and CDR2 are SGHNT and YYREEE (reference sequence). There are 15 residues in the CDR3. Trimming cost V 4 bases and J 3 bases; bases outside gene matches: 4. CDR3 residues: CASSPRTGDTGELFF. CDR3 bases: TGTGCCAGCAGCCCACGGACAGGGGACACCGGGGAGCTGTTTTTT.

Points on this clone: At the DNA level, this CDR3 is encoded by other sequences in the same sample as well. V usage is TRBV18 and J usage is TRBJ2-7; 10 positions match TRBD1. The CDR3 length is 14 residues. Germline V CDR1 and CDR2: KGHSH, LQKENI. The trim removed 3 bases at V and 3 bases at J, leaving 2 bases unmatched. The CDR3 DNA follows: TGTGCCAGCTCACCGGGGACAGGGGTCTACGAGCAGTACTTC. Protein sequence: CASSPGTGVYEQYF.

J is TRBJ2-5 and V is TRBV2; 8 nucleotides line up with TRBD1. CDR1 and CDR2 (germline): SNHLY, FYNNEI. V was pared by 3 bases and J by 2 bases, with 5 bases of the junction left unmatched. The CDR3 is 15 amino acids. CDR3 amino acids: CASSDQGQGQETQYF. In DNA form, the CDR3 reads TGTGCCAGCAGTGACCAAGGACAGGGACAAGAGACCCAGTACTTC.

This clone appeared once. The J gene is TRBJ1-1, the V gene TRBV19, with TRBD1 identical over 7 bases. Germline loops: CDR1 LNHDA, CDR2 SQIVND (reference sequence). The CDR3 length is 13 residues. After removal of 2 bases from V and 11 bases from J, the junction contained 8 bases not matched to a gene. CDR3 residues: CASSIRQGDSAFF. The DNA of the CDR3 is TGTGCCAGTAGTATAAGACAGGGTGATAGCGCTTTCTTT.

V usage is TRBV9 and J usage is TRBJ1-2; TRBD1 agrees at 7 bases. The CDR3 runs 17 residues. In germline, CDR1 is SGDLS, CDR2 YYNGEE. Trimming cost V 7 bases and J 6 bases; bases outside gene matches: 21. The chain's CDR3 is CASPYPIGGRGFDGYTF. In DNA, the CDR3 is TGTGCCAGCCCTTATCCGATTGGTGGCAGGGGGTTCGATGGCTACACCTTC. Combining the CDR3 with reference TRBV9 and TRBJ1-2 gives the whole variable domain DSGVTQTPKHLITATGQRVTLRCSPRSGDLSVYWYQQSLDQGLQFLIQYYNGEERAKGNILERFSAQQFPDLHSELNLSSLELGDSALYFCASPYPIGGRGFDGYTFGSGTRLTVV.

This chain links TRBV27 with TRBJ1-5; D possibly corresponds to TRBD1 (6 bases). CDR1 and CDR2 from the germline V gene are MNHEY and SMNVEV (reference sequence). Between the trimmed V and J ends, which lost 6 bases and 8 bases, there was a span of 35 bases. The CDR3 loop spans 20 amino acids. CDR3 nucleotides: TGTGCCAGCAGACCCTCCGGGGGGCGAGGTTGGATCGATTCGTTTGAGCCCCAGCATTTT. This encodes CASRPSGGRGWIDSFEPQHF.

This rearrangement joins TRBV5-4 to TRBJ2-7; D is ambiguous. V lost 6 bases, J lost 3 bases, and 13 bases lay in between. Germline V gene data show CDR1 as SGHNT and CDR2 as YYREEE (reference sequence). The CDR3 covers 13 residues. The CDR3 coding sequence is TGTGCCAGCAAGGACGCAGTCAGCTACGAGCAGTACTTC. Translated: CASKDAVSYEQYF. The full variable domain, with the rest looked up from reference TRBV5-4 and TRBJ2-7, is ETGVTQSPTHLIKTRGQQVTLRCSSQSGHNTVSWYQQALGQGPQFIFQYYREEENGRGNFPPRFSGLQFPNYSSELNVNALELDDSALYLCASKDAVSYEQYFGPGTRLTVT.

This sequence joins TRBV5-1 and TRBJ2-6, with D possibly TRBD1 on 5 matching bases. Trimming took off 7 bases at V and 4 bases at J, with 15 bases between the two ends. The CDR3 spans 15 residues. The germline V gene encodes CDR1 SGHRS and CDR2 YFSETQ. The CDR3 DNA is TGCGCCAGCGGACAATCTGCGTCGGGGGCCAACGTCCTGACTTTC. Its protein is CASGQSASGANVLTF.

The rearrangement uses TRBV19 and TRBJ2-5; D call uncertain. The CDR3 is 14 amino acids. Trimming stripped 3 bases from V and 4 bases from J, with 12 bases between. Germline V gives CDR1 LNHDA, CDR2 SQIVND (reference sequence). The CDR3 region is CASSILYATETQYF. The CDR3 DNA reads as TGTGCCAGTAGTATCCTTTACGCGACAGAGACCCAGTACTTC.

The chain uses TRBV7-2 and TRBJ2-7; D remains ambiguous. Germline assignment: CDR1 SGHTA and CDR2 FQGNSA. CDR3 length equals 14 residues. V dropped 5 bases and J dropped 3 bases, with 14 bases sitting between them. CDR3 DNA: TGTGCCAGCAGCCAAGACCGTTGGAGCTACGAGCAGTACTTC. Protein sequence: CASSQDRWSYEQYF.